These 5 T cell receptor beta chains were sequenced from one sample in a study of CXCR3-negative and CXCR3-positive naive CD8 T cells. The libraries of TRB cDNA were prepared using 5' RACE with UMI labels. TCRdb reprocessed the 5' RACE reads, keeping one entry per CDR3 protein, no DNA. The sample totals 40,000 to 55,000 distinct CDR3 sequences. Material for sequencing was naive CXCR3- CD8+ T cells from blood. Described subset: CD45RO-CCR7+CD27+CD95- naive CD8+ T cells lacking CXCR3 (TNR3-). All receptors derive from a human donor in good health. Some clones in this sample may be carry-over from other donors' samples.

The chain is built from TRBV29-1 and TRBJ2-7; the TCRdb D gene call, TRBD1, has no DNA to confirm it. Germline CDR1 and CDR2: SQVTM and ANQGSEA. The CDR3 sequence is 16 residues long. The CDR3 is CSVEDPNRDGSYEQYF.

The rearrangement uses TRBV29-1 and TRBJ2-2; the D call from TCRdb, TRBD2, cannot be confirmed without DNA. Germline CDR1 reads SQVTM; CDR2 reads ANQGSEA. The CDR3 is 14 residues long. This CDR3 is CSVGWTSGTGELFF.

The chain's CDR3 is CASSQVAGALSYEQYF. The chain joins TRBV14 to TRBJ2-7. This CDR3 spans 16 amino acids. Germline values: CDR1 SGHDN, CDR2 FVKESK.

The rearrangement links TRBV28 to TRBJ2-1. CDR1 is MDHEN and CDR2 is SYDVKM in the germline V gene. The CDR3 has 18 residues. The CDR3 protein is CASSLSVSGVTQYNEQFF. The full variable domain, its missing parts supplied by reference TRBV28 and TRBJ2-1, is DVKVTQSSRYLVKRTGEKVFLECVQDMDHENMFWYRQDPGLGLRLIYFSYDVKMKEKGDIPEGYSVSREKKERFSLILESASTNQTSMYLCASSLSVSGVTQYNEQFFGPGTRLTVL.

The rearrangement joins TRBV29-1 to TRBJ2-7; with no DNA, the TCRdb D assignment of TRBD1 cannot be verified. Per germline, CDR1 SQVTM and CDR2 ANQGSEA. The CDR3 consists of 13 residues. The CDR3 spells CSVAPDSTYEQYF.